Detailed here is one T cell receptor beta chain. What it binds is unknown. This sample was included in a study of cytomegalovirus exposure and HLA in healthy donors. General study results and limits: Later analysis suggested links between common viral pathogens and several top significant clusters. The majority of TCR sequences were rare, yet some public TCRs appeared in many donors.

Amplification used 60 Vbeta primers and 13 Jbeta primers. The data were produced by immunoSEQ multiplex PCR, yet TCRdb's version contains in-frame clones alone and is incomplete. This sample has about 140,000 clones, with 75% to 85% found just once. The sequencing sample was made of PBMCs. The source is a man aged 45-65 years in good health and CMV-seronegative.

CDR3 nucleotide sequence: TGTGCCAGCAGCTTAGGGGAGACCAATCAGCCCCAGCATTTT. As protein: CASSLGETNQPQHF. The V call is TRBV7-9, the J call TRBJ1-5; no reliable D call. The germline V gene has CDR1 SEHNR and CDR2 FQNEAQ (reference sequence). The CDR3 spans 14 residues. Trimming removed 1 base at V and 3 bases at J, with 7 bases between.